A single sample gave rise to the 20 T cell receptor beta chains below, sequenced in a study of blood T cell repertoires in COVID-19. The data were produced by immunoSEQ multiplex PCR, yet TCRdb's version contains in-frame clones alone and is incomplete. Of about 310,000 clones in the sample, about 90% are singletons; the top ten hold around 9%. Sequenced material: PBMCs or T cells enriched from blood (not recorded which). These receptor sequences come from a woman in her thirties who had recovered from COVID-19.

This clone was recorded once. The chain recombines TRBV19 with TRBJ1-5, with 9 bases identical to TRBD1. CDR3 length equals 15 residues. CDR1 LNHDA and CDR2 SQIVND come from the germline V gene (reference sequence). The ends lost 4 bases at V and 4 bases at J; junction bases unmatched: 5. In DNA, the CDR3 is TGTGCCAGTAGTACCCACGGACAGGGGAATCAGCCCCAGCATTTT. This sequence encodes CASSTHGQGNQPQHF. The entire variable domain, with the rest obtained from reference TRBV19 and TRBJ1-5, is as follows: DGGITQSPKYLFRKEGQNVTLSCEQNLNHDAMYWYRQDPGQGLRLIYYSQIVNDFQKGDIAEGYSVSREKKESFPLTVTSAQKNPTAFYLCASSTHGQGNQPQHFGDGTRLSIL.

This clone has just a few counts. V is TRBV3-1 (or the pseudogene TRBV3-2) and J is TRBJ2-7, with D possibly matching TRBD1 (5 bases). The ends were cut back, 4 bases at V and 6 bases at J, with 16 bases in the middle. Germline lookup yields CDR1 LGHDT and CDR2 YNNKEL (reference sequence). The CDR3 is made up of 14 amino acids. The CDR3 sequence: CASSPPGAEGEQYF. The CDR3 region has the DNA TGTGCCAGCAGCCCCCCTGGGGCAGAAGGCGAGCAGTACTTC.

V and J are TRBV7-2 and TRBJ2-7, with 7 bases identical to TRBD2. The J segment lost 4 bases and the V segment lost 5 bases, leaving 11 bases of the junction unmatched. CDR1 SGHTA and CDR2 FQGNSA come from the germline V gene. The length of the CDR3 is 15 residues. DNA for the CDR3: TGTGCCAGCAGCCAAGTAGCGGGCCATAGTTACGAGCAGTACTTC. Translated: CASSQVAGHSYEQYF.

This chain links TRBV4-3 with TRBJ2-3, with D possibly matching TRBD1 (5 bases). V was clipped by 4 bases and J by 2 bases, with 10 bases between them. Germline lookup yields CDR1 LGHNA and CDR2 YSLEER. The CDR3 consists of 14 residues. The CDR3 sequence: CASSRSDNTDTQYF. The CDR3 DNA reads TGCGCCAGCAGCCGGTCGGACAACACAGATACGCAGTATTTT.

The CDR3 coding sequence is TGCGCCAGCCGGGCTTGGGTGAGGACTACTTCGCGGAATTCACCCCTCCACTTT. This codes for CASRAWVRTTSRNSPLHF. The V and J genes are TRBV10-2 and TRBJ1-6; D ambiguous. Trimming took 8 bases from V and 7 from J, leaving 27 bases between them. The germline CDR1 and CDR2 sequences are WSHSY and SAAADI. This CDR3 comprises 18 residues.

This chain joins TRBV18 and TRBJ2-1; 8 nucleotides align to TRBD2. Per germline, CDR1 KGHSH and CDR2 LQKENI. The CDR3 length is 14 residues. V lost 2 bases to trimming and J lost 5 bases; unmatched junction nucleotides: 2. The CDR3 sequence is CASSPVGGDNEQFF. DNA for the CDR3: TGTGCCAGCTCACCAGTCGGGGGGGACAATGAGCAGTTCTTC.

V and J are TRBV11-2 and TRBJ1-6; possibly TRBD1 for D (6 bases). CDR1 is SGHAT, CDR2 FQNNGV, per germline. V gave up 2 bases and J gave up 0 bases, with 11 bases separating them. CDR3 size: 17 residues. The CDR3 nucleotides read TGTGCCAGCAGCTTAAGGGGGATGAGCTCCTATAATTCACCCCTCCACTTT. Translating it yields CASSLRGMSSYNSPLHF. Supplemented by reference TRBV11-2 and TRBJ1-6, the full variable domain reads EAGVAQSPRYKIIEKRQSVAFWCNPISGHATLYWYQQILGQGPKLLIQFQNNGVVDDSQLPKDRFSAERLKGVDSTLKIQPAKLEDSAVYLCASSLRGMSSYNSPLHFGNGTRLTVT.

J is TRBJ2-3 and V is TRBV16; D possibly corresponds to TRBD1 (5 bases). V was trimmed by 2 bases and J by 2 bases, leaving 11 bases between them. Germline loops: CDR1 KGHSY, CDR2 FQNENV. The CDR3 is made up of 15 amino acids. The CDR3 DNA follows: TGTGCCAGCAGCCAACAGGGTCTGTTCACAGATACGCAGTATTTT. Protein: CASSQQGLFTDTQYF.

This chain links TRBV5-4 with TRBJ2-2; 8 bases are shared with TRBD2. With 0 bases clipped from V and 2 bases from J, the junction kept 12 bases outside the gene matches. From germline, CDR1 is SGHNT and CDR2 YYREEE (reference sequence). There are 19 residues in the CDR3. The CDR3 reads CASSLGGGRRTRNTGELFF. CDR3 sequence (DNA): TGTGCCAGCAGCTTGGGAGGCGGGAGGCGGACACGAAACACCGGGGAGCTGTTTTTT.

This chain joins TRBV6-4 and TRBJ1-2, with TRBD1 matching 10 bases. The length of the CDR3 is 14 residues. V was clipped by 6 bases and J by 6 bases; unmatched bases: 7. Germline V gives CDR1 MRHNA, CDR2 SNTAGT. CDR3 sequence: CASRTLTGGNGYTF. Here the CDR3 DNA reads TGTGCCAGCAGAACCTTGACAGGGGGCAATGGCTACACCTTC.

The V and J genes are TRBV7-2 and TRBJ2-7; 8 positions match TRBD2. The CDR3 spans 14 residues. Germline assignment: CDR1 SGHTA and CDR2 FQGNSA. The V segment lost 6 bases and the J segment 5 bases; nucleotides outside the gene matches: 9. CDR3 sequence reads: CASRAQTSVNEQYF. The CDR3 DNA is TGTGCCAGCAGGGCGCAGACTAGCGTGAACGAGCAGTACTTC.

This chain joins TRBV19 and TRBJ2-1, with a tentative D call TRBD1 (6 bases). The germline V gene encodes CDR1 LNHDA and CDR2 SQIVND (reference sequence). V dropped 4 bases and J dropped 4 bases, with 14 bases sitting between them. This CDR3 spans 15 amino acids. Here the CDR3 DNA reads TGTGCCAGTAGTAAGGACCCGGACAGTTACAATGAGCAGTTCTTC. This codes for CASSKDPDSYNEQFF. Supplemented by reference TRBV19 and TRBJ2-1, the full variable domain reads DGGITQSPKYLFRKEGQNVTLSCEQNLNHDAMYWYRQDPGQGLRLIYYSQIVNDFQKGDIAEGYSVSREKKESFPLTVTSAQKNPTAFYLCASSKDPDSYNEQFFGPGTRLTVL.

CDR3 amino acids: CASSQGDSQPTEQFF. Here the CDR3 DNA reads TGTGCCAGCTCCCAAGGGGACTCACAACCAACAGAGCAGTTCTTC. This chain joins TRBV28 and TRBJ2-1, with D perhaps matching TRBD2 (6 bases). Between the trimmed V and J ends, which lost 8 bases and 10 bases, there was a span of 24 bases. Germline loops: CDR1 MDHEN, CDR2 SYDVKM. This CDR3 comprises 15 residues. Using reference TRBV28 and TRBJ2-1 for the parts outside the CDR3, the full variable domain is DVKVTQSSRYLVKRTGEKVFLECVQDMDHENMFWYRQDPGLGLRLIYFSYDVKMKEKGDIPEGYSVSREKKERFSLILESASTNQTSMYLCASSQGDSQPTEQFFGPGTRLTVL.

This chain connects TRBV7-2 to TRBJ1-5, with 10 nucleotides matching TRBD1. Trimming removed 6 bases from V and 2 bases from J; junction bases left unmatched: 7. CDR3 length equals 16 residues. Looked up from germline, CDR1 is SGHTA and CDR2 is FQGNSA. The CDR3 loop is CASRTTGGQGNQPQHF. CDR3 DNA sequence: TGTGCCAGCAGAACGACAGGGGGCCAGGGCAATCAGCCCCAGCATTTT.

The V and J genes are TRBV10-3 and TRBJ2-3, with 11 positions matching TRBD2. The CDR3 sequence is 15 residues long. Germline CDR1 is ENHRY and CDR2 is SYGVKD. V gave up 3 bases and J gave up 3 bases; unmatched junction bases: 2. The CDR3 reads CAISELAGVTDTQYF. The DNA of the CDR3 is TGTGCCATCAGTGAACTAGCGGGAGTGACAGATACGCAGTATTTT.

The chain recombines TRBV3-1 (or the pseudogene TRBV3-2) with TRBJ2-1; 12 nucleotides line up with TRBD2. The CDR3 totals 15 residues. Germline V CDR1 and CDR2: LGHDT, YNNKEL (reference sequence). J gave up 13 bases and V 0 bases, and 7 bases lay outside the gene matches. The CDR3 loop reads CASSQDRTSGMEQFF. CDR3 in DNA: TGTGCCAGCAGCCAAGACCGGACTAGCGGGATGGAACAGTTCTTC.

The gene calls are TRBV29-1 and TRBJ2-7; 7 bases align to TRBD1. Trimming removed 4 bases from V and 3 bases from J; junction bases left unmatched: 3. Germline CDR1 is SQVTM and CDR2 is ANQGSEA. CDR3 length: 12 residues. CDR3 in DNA: TGCAGCGTTGCACGACAGGGCTACGAGCAGTACTTC. It codes for CSVARQGYEQYF.

This sequence joins TRBV5-1 and TRBJ1-4; 7 nucleotides line up with TRBD1. The V and J ends lost 2 bases and 6 bases, in that order; junction bases with no gene match: 7. This CDR3 spans 15 amino acids. The germline gives CDR1 SGHRS, CDR2 YFSETQ. The CDR3 region is CASSLDGTADEKLFF. For the CDR3, the DNA is TGCGCCAGCAGCTTAGACGGGACAGCTGATGAAAAACTGTTTTTT. Filled out from reference TRBV5-1 and TRBJ1-4, the complete variable domain reads KAGVTQTPRYLIKTRGQQVTLSCSPISGHRSVSWYQQTPGQGLQFLFEYFSETQRNKGNFPGRFSGRQFSNSRSEMNVSTLELGDSALYLCASSLDGTADEKLFFGSGTQLSVL.

The chain combines TRBV6-2 or TRBV6-3 with TRBJ2-1; the match to TRBD2 covers 13 bases. Germline-derived CDR1 and CDR2 are MNHEY and SVGEGT. This CDR3 is built from 17 residues. Unmatched junction bases numbered 3, after V lost 2 bases and J lost 2 bases. The CDR3 reads CASSYTGTSGTYNEQFF. The CDR3 DNA sequence: TGTGCCAGCAGTTACACCGGGACTAGCGGGACCTACAATGAGCAGTTCTTC.

The chain is built from TRBV7-9 and TRBJ2-2; D not resolved. Germline values: CDR1 SEHNR, CDR2 FQNEAQ (reference sequence). There are 13 residues in the CDR3. Trimming left V 2 bases short and J 5 bases short, with 6 bases between. The CDR3 spells CASSLIVTGELFF. CDR3 bases: TGTGCCAGCAGCTTAATAGTAACCGGGGAGCTGTTTTTT.